The clone carrying this T cell receptor (beta chain) was picked up a small number of times. Its antigen is currently unknown. The PCR had 60 Vbeta and 13 Jbeta primers. Assay used: immunoSEQ multiplex PCR; TCRdb lists only in-frame clones, some missing. The sample lists about 95,000 clones, about three quarters occurring once. The data belong to a study of cytomegalovirus exposure and HLA in healthy donors. The overall study: Earlier findings included approximately 120 million unique TCR beta sequences obtained from around 180 million T cells.

Study conclusions and caveats: Researchers reported in a later analysis that a missense DCLRE1C variant was tied to TCR beta V- and J-gene trimming.

Germline V gene lookup returns CDR1 SGHRS and CDR2 YFSETQ. The CDR3 runs 13 residues. With 4 bases removed from V and 5 bases from J, the gap between germline ends came to 9 bases. This clonotype was sampled from a woman aged 45-60 years in good health and CMV-seropositive. The J gene is TRBJ2-2, the V gene TRBV5-1, with no clear D. Material: PBMCs. DNA for the CDR3: TGCGCCAGCAGCCGGAGTGGGACCGGGGAGCTGTTTTTT. Translation gives CASSRSGTGELFF.